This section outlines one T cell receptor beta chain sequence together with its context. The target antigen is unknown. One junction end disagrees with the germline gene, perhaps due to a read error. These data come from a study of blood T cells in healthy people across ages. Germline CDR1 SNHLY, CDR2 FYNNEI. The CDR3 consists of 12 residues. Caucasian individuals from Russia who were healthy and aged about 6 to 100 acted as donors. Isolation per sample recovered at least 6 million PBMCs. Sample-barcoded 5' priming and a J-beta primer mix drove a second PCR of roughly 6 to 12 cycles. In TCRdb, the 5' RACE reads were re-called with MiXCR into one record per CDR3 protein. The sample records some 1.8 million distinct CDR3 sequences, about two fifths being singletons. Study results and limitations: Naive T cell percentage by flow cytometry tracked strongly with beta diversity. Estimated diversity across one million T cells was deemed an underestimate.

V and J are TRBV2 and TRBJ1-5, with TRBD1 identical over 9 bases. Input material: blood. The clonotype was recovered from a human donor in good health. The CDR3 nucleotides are TGTGCCAGCAGTGAAACCTTATGGGACAGGGAATTT. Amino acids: CASSETLWDREF.